Listed below are T cell receptor beta chains from one sample, sequenced in a study of neoadjuvant anti-PD-1 for oral cavity cancer. The table came from immunoSEQ multiplex PCR; TCRdb's copy has only in-frame clones and leaves some out. The sample shows several thousand clones, around 63% of them seen only once. The input for sequencing was tumor tissue, taken before nivolumab (anti-PD-1) treatment. The receptor source for this set is a person between 40 and 85 years old with oral cavity squamous cell carcinoma. Each CDR3 is given with its conserved first and last residue. The D gene is left open where the match is weak. The size field is filled for only some rows; it gives once, few, many or a size class.

j_gene: TRBJ1-5; d_gene: NA; abundance: few; v_gene: TRBV9; CDR3aa: CASSPNSNQPQHF; CDR3nt: TGTGCCAGCAGCCCTAATAGCAATCAGCCCCAGCATTTT
j_gene: TRBJ1-4; d_gene: NA; abundance: NA; v_gene: TRBV5-1; CDR3aa: CASSLGRSATNEKLFF; CDR3nt: TGCGCCAGCAGCTTGGGACGGAGTGCAACTAATGAAAAACTGTTTTTT
j_gene: TRBJ2-5; d_gene: NA; abundance: NA; v_gene: TRBV7-9; CDR3aa: CATNSDLQETQYF; CDR3nt: TGTGCCACCAATTCGGACCTACAAGAGACCCAGTACTTC
j_gene: TRBJ2-1; d_gene: NA; abundance: NA; v_gene: TRBV28; CDR3aa: CASSPGPLRWGEQFF; CDR3nt: TGTGCCAGCAGTCCCGGACCACTCAGGTGGGGTGAGCAGTTCTTC
j_gene: TRBJ2-7; d_gene: NA; abundance: few; v_gene: TRBV6-1; CDR3aa: CASSAGAPPYEQYF; CDR3nt: TGTGCCAGCAGTGCGGGGGCCCCCCCTTACGAGCAGTACTTC
j_gene: TRBJ2-7; d_gene: NA; abundance: NA; v_gene: TRBV29-1; CDR3aa: CSAEQSQGYEQYF; CDR3nt: TGCAGCGCCGAGCAGAGTCAGGGATACGAGCAGTACTTC
j_gene: TRBJ1-5; d_gene: NA; abundance: NA; v_gene: TRBV15; CDR3aa: CATSTRVTGQPQHF; CDR3nt: TGTGCCACCAGCACCAGGGTCACGGGTCAGCCCCAGCATTTT
j_gene: TRBJ1-3; d_gene: NA; abundance: NA; v_gene: TRBV5-1; CDR3aa: CASSLRGDSGNTIYF; CDR3nt: TGCGCCAGCAGCTTGCGGGGAGACTCTGGAAACACCATATATTTT
j_gene: TRBJ2-5; d_gene: TRBD1; abundance: NA; v_gene: TRBV14; CDR3aa: CASSQPYNRGRGETQYF; CDR3nt: TGTGCCAGCAGCCAACCCTACAACAGGGGGCGCGGGGAGACCCAGTACTTC
j_gene: TRBJ1-2; d_gene: TRBD1; abundance: NA; v_gene: TRBV23-1; CDR3aa: CASSQSWVTGTGGESRYGYTF; CDR3nt: TGCGCCAGCAGTCAATCGTGGGTCACTGGGACAGGGGGCGAGTCTCGCTATGGCTACACCTTC
j_gene: TRBJ1-1; d_gene: TRBD1; abundance: few; v_gene: TRBV19; CDR3aa: CASSSRDRVFTEAFF; CDR3nt: TGTGCCAGTAGTAGCCGGGACAGGGTTTTCACTGAAGCTTTCTTT
j_gene: TRBJ2-2; d_gene: TRBD1; abundance: few; v_gene: TRBV29-1; CDR3aa: CSVGQGEAGELFF; CDR3nt: TGCAGCGTGGGACAGGGGGAGGCCGGGGAGCTGTTTTTT
j_gene: TRBJ2-1; d_gene: NA; abundance: NA; v_gene: TRBV9; CDR3aa: CASTPGGSYNEQFF; CDR3nt: TGTGCCAGCACCCCCGGGGGATCCTACAATGAGCAGTTCTTC
j_gene: TRBJ2-1; d_gene: NA; abundance: few; v_gene: TRBV11-1; CDR3aa: CASRSQAQQFF; CDR3nt: TGTGCCAGCAGAAGCCAGGCCCAGCAGTTCTTC
j_gene: TRBJ2-3; d_gene: TRBD2; abundance: NA; v_gene: TRBV7-9; CDR3aa: CATSTSGETDTQYF; CDR3nt: TGTGCCACCTCGACTAGCGGGGAGACAGATACGCAGTATTTT
j_gene: TRBJ1-2; d_gene: TRBD1; abundance: few; v_gene: TRBV27; CDR3aa: CASSTIQGRLYGYTF; CDR3nt: TGTGCCAGCAGTACGATACAGGGGCGGCTGTATGGCTACACCTTC
j_gene: TRBJ1-1; d_gene: NA; abundance: NA; v_gene: TRBV27; CDR3aa: CASSLIGGFAEAFF; CDR3nt: TGTGCCAGCAGTTTAATTGGAGGGTTCGCTGAAGCTTTCTTT
j_gene: TRBJ2-1; d_gene: NA; abundance: NA; v_gene: TRBV15; CDR3aa: CATSRADWDEQFF; CDR3nt: TGTGCCACCAGCAGAGCCGACTGGGATGAGCAGTTCTTC
j_gene: TRBJ2-1; d_gene: NA; abundance: NA; v_gene: TRBV11-1; CDR3aa: CASSLSGDNEQFF; CDR3nt: TGTGCCAGCAGCCTCTCGGGGGACAATGAGCAGTTCTTC
j_gene: TRBJ2-3; d_gene: TRBD2; abundance: NA; v_gene: TRBV9; CDR3aa: CASSVAREGLAGVDTQYF; CDR3nt: TGTGCCAGCAGCGTAGCCCGGGAGGGACTAGCGGGGGTAGATACGCAGTATTTT
j_gene: TRBJ1-5; d_gene: NA; abundance: NA; v_gene: TRBV7-6; CDR3aa: CASSLGSKGQPQHF; CDR3nt: TGTGCCAGCAGCTTGGGGTCTAAGGGTCAGCCCCAGCATTTT
j_gene: TRBJ1-2; d_gene: NA; abundance: once; v_gene: TRBV6-1; CDR3aa: CASSEFPGDNYGYTF; CDR3nt: TGTGCCAGCAGTGAGTTCCCAGGAGATAACTATGGCTACACCTTC